The rows below give T cell receptor beta chains drawn from one sample of a study of T-cell reconstitution after alpha-beta-depleted transplantation in children. Using its own MiXCR run on the PCR reads, TCRdb lists one record per CDR3 protein. The sample shows hundreds of thousands of distinct CDR3 sequences, roughly 33% of them seen only once. Sequenced material: PBMCs from the stem cell graft donor, taken from the stem cell graft. These receptors all stem from a human donor who donated a stem cell graft to a child with aplastic anemia. Each CDR3 is given with its conserved first and last residue. Fields, in order: CDR3 DNA, CDR3 protein, D gene, V gene, clone size, J gene. A D gene is named only where the DNA matches it firmly. The listing skips clone size in some rows; elsewhere it reads once, few, many or a size class.

CDR3nt: TGTGCCTGGAGTGAACAGACAGGGGGGCAGCCCCAGCATTTT
CDR3aa: CAWSEQTGGQPQHF
d_gene: TRBD1
v_gene: TRBV30
abundance: few
j_gene: TRBJ1-5

CDR3nt: TGCGCCAGCAGCCAGTACGACGGGAGACAAGAGACCCAGTACTTC
CDR3aa: CASSQYDGRQETQYF
d_gene: NA
v_gene: TRBV4-3
abundance: NA
j_gene: TRBJ2-5

CDR3nt: TGCGCCAGCAGCGGATCTAGCGGGAGTCGCCATACGCAGTATTTT
CDR3aa: CASSGSSGSRHTQYF
d_gene: TRBD2
v_gene: TRBV5-1
abundance: NA
j_gene: TRBJ2-3

CDR3nt: TGCGCCAGCAGCTTACAAGGGGTGATCACTGAAGCTTTCTTT
CDR3aa: CASSLQGVITEAFF
d_gene: NA
v_gene: TRBV5-1
abundance: NA
j_gene: TRBJ1-1

CDR3nt: TGTGCCAGCAGCTTAGACTCGTTCGGGACAGGGACTCAGCATTTT
CDR3aa: CASSLDSFGTGTQHF
d_gene: TRBD1
v_gene: TRBV11-2
abundance: NA
j_gene: TRBJ1-5

CDR3nt: TGTGCCAGCAGTGAAGAGGGGGGAACTGAAGCTTTCTTT
CDR3aa: CASSEEGGTEAFF
d_gene: NA
v_gene: TRBV6-1
abundance: NA
j_gene: TRBJ1-1

CDR3nt: TGTGCCAGCTCTCGCATGGACTATGGCTACACCTTC
CDR3aa: CASSRMDYGYTF
d_gene: NA
v_gene: TRBV18
abundance: NA
j_gene: TRBJ1-2

CDR3nt: TGTGCCAGCAGCTTAGCGGTTCGGGCTGGCTACACCTTC
CDR3aa: CASSLAVRAGYTF
d_gene: NA
v_gene: TRBV7-2
abundance: NA
j_gene: TRBJ1-2

CDR3nt: TGTGCCAGCAGTTACTCATATACGCAGTATTTT
CDR3aa: CASSYSYTQYF
d_gene: NA
v_gene: TRBV6-5
abundance: NA
j_gene: TRBJ2-3

CDR3nt: TGCAGCGGAGGGTGGGAGTACAATGAGCAGTTCTTC
CDR3aa: CSGGWEYNEQFF
d_gene: NA
v_gene: TRBV29-1
abundance: few
j_gene: TRBJ2-1

CDR3nt: TGTGCCAGCACTTTCCCCCCGACGGGACTATACAATGAGCAGTTCTTC
CDR3aa: CASTFPPTGLYNEQFF
d_gene: TRBD2
v_gene: TRBV6-2/TRBV6-3
abundance: NA
j_gene: TRBJ2-1

CDR3nt: TGTGCCTGGACGGGGACAGGAAGAAGTGAAAAACTGTTTTTT
CDR3aa: CAWTGTGRSEKLFF
d_gene: TRBD1
v_gene: TRBV30
abundance: few
j_gene: TRBJ1-4

CDR3nt: TGTGCCAGCACCCTGAGGCTAGCTCGGGATGAGCAGTTCTTC
CDR3aa: CASTLRLARDEQFF
d_gene: NA
v_gene: TRBV12-3/TRBV12-4
abundance: few
j_gene: TRBJ2-1

CDR3nt: TGTGCCAGCACCCGGGGCCGGTCGGATTCACCCCTCCACTTT
CDR3aa: CASTRGRSDSPLHF
d_gene: NA
v_gene: TRBV12-3/TRBV12-4
abundance: NA
j_gene: TRBJ1-6

CDR3nt: TGTGCCAGCAGTTTTGGGGCCGGGGAGCTGTTTTTT
CDR3aa: CASSFGAGELFF
d_gene: NA
v_gene: TRBV12-3/TRBV12-4
abundance: few
j_gene: TRBJ2-2

CDR3nt: TGTGCCAGCAGCCGCCACGACACTAACTATGGCTACACCTTC
CDR3aa: CASSRHDTNYGYTF
d_gene: NA
v_gene: TRBV14
abundance: NA
j_gene: TRBJ1-2

CDR3nt: TGCGCCAGCAGCCTCCAAACAGGGGGCGCGGATGGCTACACCTTC
CDR3aa: CASSLQTGGADGYTF
d_gene: TRBD1
v_gene: TRBV5-1
abundance: few
j_gene: TRBJ1-2

CDR3nt: TGTGCCAGCAGGCGGACTGGACTCCATGAGCAGTTCTTC
CDR3aa: CASRRTGLHEQFF
d_gene: NA
v_gene: TRBV7-2
abundance: NA
j_gene: TRBJ2-1

CDR3nt: TGTGCCAGCAGCTTACTCCCTAGCAAAGAGACCCAGTACTTC
CDR3aa: CASSLLPSKETQYF
d_gene: NA
v_gene: TRBV7-8
abundance: NA
j_gene: TRBJ2-5

CDR3nt: TGTGCCAGCAGCACCGGACGGGAACAGCCCCAGCATTTT
CDR3aa: CASSTGREQPQHF
d_gene: NA
v_gene: TRBV13
abundance: few
j_gene: TRBJ1-5

CDR3nt: TGTGCCAGCAGCTTACTTCTGAGTACCGGGGAGCTGTTTTTT
CDR3aa: CASSLLLSTGELFF
d_gene: NA
v_gene: TRBV7-9
abundance: NA
j_gene: TRBJ2-2

CDR3nt: TGCAGTGCCGGAACCGACAGGGGAAGTGCTTTCTTT
CDR3aa: CSAGTDRGSAFF
d_gene: TRBD1
v_gene: TRBV20-1
abundance: few
j_gene: TRBJ1-1

CDR3nt: TGCAGTGCTAGTCCCCACCGACTAGCGGGGGACTCTGGGGCCAACGTCCTGACTTTC
CDR3aa: CSASPHRLAGDSGANVLTF
d_gene: TRBD2
v_gene: TRBV20-1
abundance: few
j_gene: TRBJ2-6

CDR3nt: TGCAGTGCTAGTTACCCCGGCGGAATCATCTCTGGGGCCAACGTCCTGACTTTC
CDR3aa: CSASYPGGIISGANVLTF
d_gene: NA
v_gene: TRBV20-1
abundance: NA
j_gene: TRBJ2-6

CDR3nt: TGCAGTGCTAGAGATGGCGGGAGGATCTACAATGAGCAGTTCTTC
CDR3aa: CSARDGGRIYNEQFF
d_gene: TRBD2
v_gene: TRBV20-1
abundance: once
j_gene: TRBJ2-1

CDR3nt: TGTGCCAGCAGGGCTAAGGAAGAGAACACTGAAGCTTTCTTT
CDR3aa: CASRAKEENTEAFF
d_gene: NA
v_gene: TRBV5-6
abundance: NA
j_gene: TRBJ1-1

CDR3nt: TGTGCCAGCAGCCAAAGTAGGGCTGCTTTCTTT
CDR3aa: CASSQSRAAFF
d_gene: NA
v_gene: TRBV7-2
abundance: few
j_gene: TRBJ1-1

CDR3nt: TGTGCCAGCAGCCAAGACCGGCAGGGGGGAGGGACCCAGTACTTC
CDR3aa: CASSQDRQGGGTQYF
d_gene: NA
v_gene: TRBV4-2
abundance: few
j_gene: TRBJ2-5

CDR3nt: TGTGCCAGCACGGGTCGAACCTACGAGCAGTACTTC
CDR3aa: CASTGRTYEQYF
d_gene: NA
v_gene: TRBV6-2/TRBV6-3
abundance: NA
j_gene: TRBJ2-7

CDR3nt: TGCGCCAGCAGCTTGGTAGGAGAGACCGGGGAGCTGTTTTTT
CDR3aa: CASSLVGETGELFF
d_gene: NA
v_gene: TRBV5-1
abundance: NA
j_gene: TRBJ2-2

CDR3nt: TGCGCCAGCAGCTCGGACACTTTGGGCTACACCTTC
CDR3aa: CASSSDTLGYTF
d_gene: NA
v_gene: TRBV5-1
abundance: few
j_gene: TRBJ1-2

CDR3nt: TGTGCCAGCAGTCTACAGGGGGCCAGCACAGATACGCAGTATTTT
CDR3aa: CASSLQGASTDTQYF
d_gene: TRBD1
v_gene: TRBV2
abundance: NA
j_gene: TRBJ2-3

CDR3nt: TGCGCCAGCAGCCAAGACAGGGCGAACACTGAAGCTTTCTTT
CDR3aa: CASSQDRANTEAFF
d_gene: NA
v_gene: TRBV4-1
abundance: NA
j_gene: TRBJ1-1

CDR3nt: TGTGCCAGCAGTTGGGGGACTGCAACGAACACTGAAGCTTTCTTT
CDR3aa: CASSWGTATNTEAFF
d_gene: NA
v_gene: TRBV12-3/TRBV12-4
abundance: NA
j_gene: TRBJ1-1

CDR3nt: TGCAGTGCTAGGGGACGGTCGGGATCACCCCTCCACTTT
CDR3aa: CSARGRSGSPLHF
d_gene: NA
v_gene: TRBV20-1
abundance: NA
j_gene: TRBJ1-6

CDR3nt: TGCAGTGCTAGAGATCCCGGGACTAGATTAAACAATGAGCAGTTCTTC
CDR3aa: CSARDPGTRLNNEQFF
d_gene: TRBD2
v_gene: TRBV20-1
abundance: NA
j_gene: TRBJ2-1

CDR3nt: TGTGCCAGCAGCCCACGGGGGCTAGCGGGAACCAAAAACATTCAGTACTTC
CDR3aa: CASSPRGLAGTKNIQYF
d_gene: TRBD2
v_gene: TRBV7-2
abundance: NA
j_gene: TRBJ2-4

CDR3nt: TGTGCCAGCAGTGACACTAGCGGGAGGGACACCGGGGAGCTGTTTTTT
CDR3aa: CASSDTSGRDTGELFF
d_gene: TRBD2
v_gene: TRBV6-4
abundance: NA
j_gene: TRBJ2-2